The 27 T cell receptor beta chains given below trace back to one sample, sequenced in a study of blood T cell repertoires in COVID-19. Sequencing was performed with immunoSEQ multiplex PCR; in TCRdb, only in-frame clones are kept and a portion is missing. Among around 120,000 clones listed, over 80% were seen once. What was sequenced was peripheral blood. These receptors all stem from a man in his 70s with acute or convalescent COVID-19.

This clone was seen more than once but under ten times. The rearrangement links TRBV28 to TRBJ1-5; TRBD1 aligns across 7 bases. The CDR3 totals 16 residues. V shed 4 bases and J 2 bases; nucleotides not matched to a gene: 8. CDR1 MDHEN and CDR2 SYDVKM come from the germline V gene. The CDR3: CASSSGQRTGNQPQHF. CDR3 nucleotides: TGTGCCAGCAGTTCGGGACAGCGGACCGGCAATCAGCCCCAGCATTTT.

The gene calls are TRBV7-2 and TRBJ1-5; 9 bases match TRBD1. Trimming cost V 5 bases and J 0 bases; bases outside gene matches: 2. CDR1 is SGHTA, CDR2 FQGNSA, per germline. The CDR3 is made up of 15 amino acids. The CDR3 loop reads CASSRGQGSNQPQHF. In DNA, the CDR3 is TGTGCCAGCAGCCGGGGACAGGGTAGCAATCAGCCCCAGCATTTT.

V gene TRBV2 combines with J gene TRBJ1-2; no definite D call. The CDR3 length is 13 residues. Germline CDR1 and CDR2: SNHLY and FYNNEI. Between the trimmed V and J ends, which lost 4 bases and 6 bases, there was a span of 12 bases. DNA for the CDR3: TGTGCCAGCAGTGTACGGCAGCGTGATGGCTACACCTTC. The encoded protein is CASSVRQRDGYTF.

The CDR3 DNA is TGTGCCATCACCCCGGACAGGGACTCACCCCTCCACTTT. This gives the protein CAITPDRDSPLHF. The chain couples TRBV10-3 to TRBJ1-6, with 8 bases identical to TRBD1. Per the germline V gene, CDR1 is ENHRY and CDR2 is SYGVKD. The V segment lost 7 bases and the J segment 10 bases; nucleotides outside the gene matches: 6. The CDR3 is 13 residues long.

J is TRBJ1-5 and V is TRBV6-6; TRBD1 aligns across 10 bases. The CDR3 has 16 residues. The germline gives CDR1 MNHNY, CDR2 SVGAGI (reference sequence). Losses at the gene ends were 7 bases for V and 3 bases for J; bases not matched to a gene: 9. The CDR3: CASNGGTGAVNQPQHF. CDR3 in DNA: TGTGCCAGCAACGGAGGGACAGGGGCCGTCAATCAGCCCCAGCATTTT.

The chain links TRBV7-9 to TRBJ1-2; 10 bases are shared with TRBD1. The CDR3 consists of 17 residues. The V gene end was trimmed by 5 bases and the J gene end by 2 bases; junction bases not matched to a gene: 11. Looked up from germline, CDR1 is SEHNR and CDR2 is FQNEAQ (reference sequence). The CDR3 DNA follows: TGTGCCAGCAGCCCTGCCATCCCGGGACAGGGGAACTATGGCTACACCTTC. Its protein product is CASSPAIPGQGNYGYTF.

This clone has just one count. The chain links TRBV6-5 to TRBJ2-7, with D maybe TRBD1 (5 bases). Trimming took 7 bases from V and 2 from J, leaving 15 bases between them. The CDR3 is 14 residues long. Germline-derived CDR1 and CDR2 are MNHEY and SVGAGI. CDR3 sequence reads: CASTQTATTYEQYF. The CDR3 coding sequence is TGTGCCAGCACACAGACAGCGACCACCTACGAGCAGTACTTC.

This chain uses TRBV18 with TRBJ1-3, with unresolved D. V lost 3 bases, J lost 8 bases, and 11 bases lay in between. The CDR3 totals 13 residues. Germline V gene sequence: CDR1 KGHSH, CDR2 LQKENI. The CDR3 DNA is TGTGCCAGCTCACCGAGTCGAGATGACACCATATATTTT. Amino acids: CASSPSRDDTIYF.

The chain is built from TRBV6-4 and TRBJ1-2; the match to TRBD1 covers 7 bases. This CDR3 region has 14 residues. CDR1 and CDR2 (germline): MRHNA, SNTAGT. V gave up 6 bases and J gave up 8 bases; unmatched junction bases: 12. The CDR3 nucleotides are TGTGCCAGCAGGACAGGGACAGACGGAAAAGGCTACACCTTC. Protein: CASRTGTDGKGYTF.

This clone was seen more than once but under ten times. The chain has TRBV5-6 and TRBJ2-2, with TRBD2 identical over 11 bases. J lost 3 bases, V lost 1 base, and 5 bases had no gene match. Germline CDR1 reads SGHDT; CDR2 reads YYEEEE. This CDR3 is built from 17 residues. CDR3 coding DNA: TGTGCCAGCAGCTTGACTAGCGGGGGATGGGACACCGGGGAGCTGTTTTTT. This gives the protein CASSLTSGGWDTGELFF.

The chain couples TRBV28 to TRBJ2-1; 10 positions agree with TRBD2. CDR3 length: 16 amino acids. After removal of 2 bases from V and 6 bases from J, the junction contained 7 bases not matched to a gene. CDR1 and CDR2 (germline): MDHEN, SYDVKM. CDR3 nucleotide sequence: TGTGCCAGCAGTTTAAGGAAGCTAGCGGGGGTCAATGAGCAGTTCTTC. Translation: CASSLRKLAGVNEQFF.

The V call is TRBV24-1, the J call TRBJ2-2; weak D call: TRBD2 (6 bases). V was cut by 0 bases and J by 6 bases, with 16 bases left in between. CDR3 length: 17 residues. The germline V gene encodes CDR1 KGHDR and CDR2 SFDVKD. The CDR3 loop is CATSDLPSGRTAGELFF. In DNA, the CDR3 is TGTGCCACCAGTGATTTGCCTTCTGGGAGGACCGCCGGGGAGCTGTTTTTT.

This clone was seen just once. CDR3: CASSLPGTMGDVYNSPLHF. The CDR3 DNA reads TGTGCCAGCAGTCTACCCGGGACAATGGGAGATGTCTATAATTCACCCCTCCACTTT. The chain joins TRBV28 to TRBJ1-6; possibly TRBD1 for D (6 bases). Germline values: CDR1 MDHEN, CDR2 SYDVKM. V was shortened by 5 bases and J by 3 bases, with 23 bases between the two germline ends. The CDR3 contains 19 residues.

The rearrangement joins TRBV3-1 (or the pseudogene TRBV3-2) to TRBJ2-7; D is perhaps TRBD2 (7 bases). CDR3 size: 14 residues. Germline V gene lookup returns CDR1 LGHDT and CDR2 YNNKEL (reference sequence). Deletions cut 4 bases from V and 5 bases from J, with 15 bases between. The CDR3 protein is CASSRRGASHEQYF. The CDR3 DNA reads as TGTGCCAGCAGCCGCCGGGGGGCAAGCCACGAGCAGTACTTC.

The gene calls are TRBV30 and TRBJ1-5; tentative D call: TRBD1 (5 bases). The germline V and J ends were trimmed by 2 bases and 7 bases, with 12 bases remaining between them. This CDR3 is built from 13 residues. Germline-derived CDR1 and CDR2 are GTSNPN and SVGIG (reference sequence). The CDR3 region is CAWSLAGPQPQHF. The CDR3 nucleotides read TGTGCCTGGAGTTTGGCAGGGCCCCAGCCCCAGCATTTT.

The chain joins TRBV6-1 to TRBJ2-4, with D hard to call. V was clipped by 1 base and J by 5 bases, with 6 bases between them. Germline-derived CDR1 and CDR2 are MNHNS and SASEGT. CDR3 length: 13 amino acids. The CDR3: CASSEVTENIQYF. The CDR3 nucleotides read TGTGCCAGCAGTGAAGTTACAGAAAACATTCAGTACTTC.

At least ten counts were recorded for this clone. The V and J genes are TRBV5-6 and TRBJ1-6; D gene unclear. V lost 4 bases and J lost 2, with 16 bases in between. The CDR3 covers 17 residues. Germline V gene lookup returns CDR1 SGHDT and CDR2 YYEEEE. CDR3 DNA sequence: TGTGCCAGCAGCCCTGTACGGGGAGAACCCTATAATTCACCCCTCCACTTT. Protein: CASSPVRGEPYNSPLHF.

The chain has TRBV7-9 and TRBJ2-5; no clear D. In germline, CDR1 is SEHNR, CDR2 FQNEAQ (reference sequence). Trimming stripped 2 bases from V and 4 bases from J, with 11 bases between. The CDR3 consists of 14 residues. The CDR3 nucleotides are TGTGCCAGCAGCTTACGAGGAGTAGGAGAGACCCAGTACTTC. Its translation is CASSLRGVGETQYF.

The gene calls are TRBV5-6 and TRBJ2-1; TRBD2 matches at 15 bases. This CDR3 has 17 residues. The V gene's germline CDR1 is SGHDT and CDR2 YYEEEE. The junction had 6 bases not matched to a gene; V was cut back by 3 bases and J by 5 bases. Written as DNA, the CDR3 is TGTGCCAGCAGCTGGGGACTAGCGGGGGGCCGCCACAATGAGCAGTTCTTC. The encoded protein is CASSWGLAGGRHNEQFF.

V gene TRBV3-1 (or the pseudogene TRBV3-2) combines with J gene TRBJ2-5; D may be TRBD2 (5 bases). V dropped 4 bases and J dropped 4 bases, with 19 bases sitting between them. CDR3 length: 16 amino acids. Germline V gene sequence: CDR1 LGHDT, CDR2 YNNKEL (reference sequence). For the CDR3, the DNA is TGTGCCAGCAGCCTGACTCGGGGTAGGGTTGGAGAGACCCAGTACTTC. The encoded protein is CASSLTRGRVGETQYF.

This rearrangement joins TRBV9 to TRBJ2-6; D might be TRBD2 (7 bases). From germline, CDR1 is SGDLS and CDR2 YYNGEE. This CDR3 contains 18 residues. Trimming pared 4 bases from V and 4 bases from J, leaving 21 bases between. CDR3 residues: CASSPWEGVFSGANVLTF. For the CDR3, the DNA is TGTGCCAGCAGCCCCTGGGAGGGGGTATTCTCCGGGGCCAACGTCCTGACTTTC.

The count of this clone is one. The rearrangement links TRBV10-3 to TRBJ2-3, with 10 positions matching TRBD2. The CDR3 is made up of 16 amino acids. J gave up 6 bases and V 9 bases, and 15 bases lay outside the gene matches. Germline V CDR1 and CDR2: ENHRY, SYGVKD. The CDR3 loop is CAITSGGAAPFDTQYF. The CDR3 DNA follows: TGTGCCATTACCAGCGGGGGGGCTGCTCCCTTTGATACGCAGTATTTT.

The chain is built from TRBV3-1 (or the pseudogene TRBV3-2) and TRBJ2-3; TRBD2 is a possible D gene (5 bases). The V gene lost 3 bases and the J gene lost 0 bases, with 10 bases spanning the gap. Germline CDR1 LGHDT, CDR2 YNNKEL (reference sequence). The CDR3 totals 15 residues. The CDR3 here is CASSQAGLSTDTQYF. DNA of the CDR3: TGTGCCAGCAGCCAGGCGGGCCTTAGCACAGATACGCAGTATTTT.

This clone was seen only a few times. The CDR3 protein is CAISDRGYYGYTF. Here the CDR3 DNA reads TGTGCCATCAGCGATCGGGGGTACTATGGCTACACCTTC. This chain joins TRBV10-3 and TRBJ1-2; D may be TRBD1 (5 bases). Germline V lookup: CDR1 ENHRY, CDR2 SYGVKD. Trimming removed 6 bases from V and 3 bases from J, with 11 bases in between. The CDR3 has 13 amino acids.

The chain has TRBV3-1 (or the pseudogene TRBV3-2) and TRBJ1-3; D might be TRBD1 (5 bases). V dropped 4 bases and J dropped 4 bases, with 8 bases sitting between them. The CDR3 has 13 residues. In germline, CDR1 is LGHDT, CDR2 YNNKEL (reference sequence). The CDR3 is CASSRGPGNTIYF. The CDR3 DNA reads TGTGCCAGCAGCCGGGGCCCCGGAAACACCATATATTTT.

The gene calls are TRBV18 and TRBJ1-2, with TRBD1 as a possible D gene (5 bases). This CDR3 has 13 residues. Germline-derived CDR1 and CDR2 are KGHSH and LQKENI. Trimming removed 5 bases from V and 7 bases from J, with 14 bases in between. The CDR3 bases are TGTGCCAGCTCAAGCACCAGGGAGGGTGGCTACACCTTC. Protein sequence: CASSSTREGGYTF.

The rearrangement links TRBV5-1 to TRBJ1-5, with 7 bases matching TRBD1. The V and J ends lost 2 bases and 5 bases, in that order; junction bases with no gene match: 7. This CDR3 is built from 15 residues. In germline, CDR1 is SGHRS, CDR2 YFSETQ. CDR3 sequence: CASSLQGNGDQPQHF. Written as DNA, the CDR3 is TGCGCCAGCAGCTTACAGGGGAACGGGGATCAGCCCCAGCATTTT.